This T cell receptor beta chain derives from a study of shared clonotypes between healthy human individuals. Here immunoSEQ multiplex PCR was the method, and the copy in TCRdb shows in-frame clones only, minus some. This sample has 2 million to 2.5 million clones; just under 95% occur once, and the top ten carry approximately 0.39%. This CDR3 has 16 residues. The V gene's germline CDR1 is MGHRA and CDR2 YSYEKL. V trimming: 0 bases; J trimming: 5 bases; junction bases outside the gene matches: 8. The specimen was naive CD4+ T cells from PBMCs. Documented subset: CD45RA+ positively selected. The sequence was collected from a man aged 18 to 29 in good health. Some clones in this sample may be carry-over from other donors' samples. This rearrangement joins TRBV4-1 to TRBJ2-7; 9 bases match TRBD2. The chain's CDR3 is CASSQEQWRGGDEQYF. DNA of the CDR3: TGCGCCAGCAGCCAAGAACAGTGGCGGGGGGGCGACGAGCAGTACTTC.